The subject of this entry is one T cell receptor (beta chain). V was cut by 4 bases and J by 3 bases, with 17 bases left in between. The V gene's germline CDR1 is SGDLS and CDR2 YYNGEE. CDR3 length: 15 residues. These data belong to a study of blood T cell repertoires in COVID-19. Study-wide context: Sources were T cells, B-cell-depleted T cells, or PBMCs; the material itself was cDNA or gDNA.

Some clones are missing from TCRdb's copy, which holds only in-frame ones; the method was immunoSEQ multiplex PCR. The profile covers around 330,000 clones, with about 89% appearing a single time and over 4% taken by the ten largest. Sequencing input: PBMCs or T cells enriched from blood (not recorded which). The chain employs TRBV9 and TRBJ2-7; tentatively, D is TRBD2 (5 bases). The clonotype originates from a man aged 55 to 70 who had recovered from COVID-19. For the CDR3, the DNA is TGTGCCAGCAGCCTAGGACTCCCGGAAAGCTACGAGCAGTACTTC. Translated: CASSLGLPESYEQYF.